The next 11 T cell receptor beta chains were all read from a single sample in a study of blood T cell repertoires in COVID-19. TCRdb keeps only in-frame clones here, not all; method: immunoSEQ multiplex PCR. The top ten clones hold under 2.5% of a sample with 100,000 to 150,000 clones, about 70% of them seen once. The sample consisted of peripheral blood. The receptor set was obtained from a woman in her 70s with acute or convalescent COVID-19.

This clone came up many times. V is TRBV5-1 and J is TRBJ2-2; no definite D call. CDR3 length: 14 residues. Germline CDR1 is SGHRS and CDR2 is YFSETQ. Trimming left V 0 bases short and J 1 base short, with 4 bases between. CDR3 in DNA: TGCGCCAGCAGCTTGGGACAGAACACCGGGGAGCTGTTTTTT. Its translation is CASSLGQNTGELFF.

The J gene is TRBJ2-1, the V gene TRBV10-3; TRBD2 matches 7 bases. CDR1 and CDR2 (germline): ENHRY, SYGVKD. The CDR3 runs to 15 residues. The V segment lost 6 bases and the J segment 4 bases; nucleotides outside the gene matches: 9. The CDR3 loop reads CAIRVSGTLYNEQFF. The CDR3 coding sequence is TGTGCCATCAGAGTAAGCGGGACCCTATACAATGAGCAGTTCTTC.

This chain connects TRBV6-4 to TRBJ2-3; D possibly corresponds to TRBD2 (5 bases). CDR3 length equals 20 residues. Trimming took off 2 bases at V and 2 bases at J, with 26 bases between the two ends. Germline V CDR1 and CDR2: MRHNA, SNTAGT. The CDR3 loop is CASSDPDSKERSPNTDTQYF. CDR3 DNA sequence: TGTGCCAGCAGTGACCCGGACTCGAAGGAGCGGAGTCCTAACACAGATACGCAGTATTTT.

The chain carries TRBV5-8 and TRBJ2-1, with 8 bases matching TRBD1. V was pared by 1 base and J by 7 bases, with 7 bases of the junction left unmatched. Germline CDR1 reads SGHTS; CDR2 reads YDEGEE. The CDR3 consists of 15 residues. CDR3 residues: CASSLKWTGRNEQFF. The DNA for the CDR3 is TGTGCCAGCAGCTTGAAGTGGACAGGGAGAAATGAGCAGTTCTTC. Full variable domain (rest looked up from reference TRBV5-8 and TRBJ2-1): EAGVTQSPTHLIKTRGQQATLRCSPISGHTSVYWYQQALGLGLQFLLWYDEGEERNRGNFPPRFSGRQFPNYSSELNVNALELEDSALYLCASSLKWTGRNEQFFGPGTRLTVL.

This clone has more than one count but fewer than ten. Other DNA sequences in the same sample also yield this CDR3. The CDR3 loop is CASSIDRGEQFF. The CDR3 DNA sequence: TGTGCCAGTAGTATAGACCGGGGTGAGCAGTTCTTC. The rearrangement links TRBV19 to TRBJ2-1; tentatively, D is TRBD2 (5 bases). The CDR3 consists of 12 residues. Germline CDR1 is LNHDA and CDR2 is SQIVND (reference sequence). The ends were cut back, 0 bases at V and 9 bases at J, with 6 bases in the middle.

This chain joins TRBV5-5 and TRBJ1-1, with 12 bases aligning to TRBD1. Germline V CDR1 and CDR2: SGHKS, YYEKEE (reference sequence). The CDR3 covers 19 residues. J lost 3 bases, V lost 0 bases, and 12 bases had no gene match. Here the CDR3 DNA reads TGTGCCAGCAGCTTGGACCCGGGACAGGGGGCGTTAAGGGACACTGAAGCTTTCTTT. This translates into CASSLDPGQGALRDTEAFF.

The CDR3 DNA sequence: TGCGCCAGCAGCCCTGGGACAGCGGGAGGGGCTTTCTTT. Translated: CASSPGTAGGAFF. The rearrangement links TRBV5-1 to TRBJ1-1; 7 bases agree with TRBD1. From germline, CDR1 is SGHRS and CDR2 YFSETQ. The CDR3 is made up of 13 amino acids. J lost 11 bases, V lost 4 bases, and 11 bases had no gene match.

The CDR3 DNA reads TGTGCCAGCAGCTTAGAAGCGGGGGGGCCGAAGGATGAGCAGTTCTTC. It codes for CASSLEAGGPKDEQFF. The chain has TRBV7-8 and TRBJ2-1; 10 bases match TRBD2. The CDR3 is made up of 16 amino acids. Germline values: CDR1 SGHVS, CDR2 FQNEAQ. V gave up 1 base and J gave up 8 bases; unmatched junction bases: 8.

The V and J genes are TRBV5-1 and TRBJ1-3; D unclear. The CDR3 runs to 12 residues. V was pared by 4 bases and J by 4 bases, with 6 bases between. CDR1 and CDR2 (germline): SGHRS, YFSETQ. The CDR3 here is CASSPEGNTIYF. The CDR3 coding sequence is TGCGCCAGCAGCCCGGAGGGAAACACCATATATTTT.

This chain connects TRBV29-1 to TRBJ1-1; D not certain. The CDR3 has 13 amino acids. Germline values: CDR1 SQVTM, CDR2 ANQGSEA. V was trimmed by 7 bases and J by 1 base, leaving 13 bases between them. CDR3 DNA: TGCAGCGCGCGAGGGTTGGGGAACACTGAAGCTTTCTTT. Its protein product is CSARGLGNTEAFF.

This chain uses TRBV5-4 with TRBJ2-1; D unresolved. V lost 0 bases and J 4 bases, leaving 5 bases between the germline ends. Per germline, CDR1 SGHNT and CDR2 YYREEE (reference sequence). The CDR3 contains 13 residues. CDR3 sequence (DNA): TGTGCCAGCAGCTTGGACTATTACAATGAGCAGTTCTTC. Translated, it gives CASSLDYYNEQFF. The full variable domain, rest sourced from reference TRBV5-4 and TRBJ2-1, is ETGVTQSPTHLIKTRGQQVTLRCSSQSGHNTVSWYQQALGQGPQFIFQYYREEENGRGNFPPRFSGLQFPNYSSELNVNALELDDSALYLCASSLDYYNEQFFGPGTRLTVL.